Listed here are 9 T cell receptor beta chains from one sample, sequenced in a study of blood T cell repertoires in COVID-19. Repertoires were generated with immunoSEQ multiplex PCR, while TCRdb's copy carries only in-frame clones and drops some. The profile shows approximately 230,000 clones, about nine tenths of them singletons. Sequenced: PBMCs or T cells enriched from blood (not recorded which). Receptor source: a man between 18 and 29 years old who had recovered from COVID-19.

This chain connects TRBV3-1 (or the pseudogene TRBV3-2) to TRBJ1-3, with D unclear. Trimming stripped 1 base from V and 0 bases from J, with 7 bases between. The CDR3 loop spans 15 amino acids. CDR1 is LGHDT and CDR2 is YNNKEL in the germline V gene (reference sequence). In nucleotides, the CDR3 is TGTGCCAGCAGCCAAGGGGCCAGCTCTGGAAACACCATATATTTT. It yields the protein CASSQGASSGNTIYF.

The gene calls are TRBV5-8 and TRBJ1-2, with TRBD1 matching over 7 bases. The CDR3 length is 12 residues. V shed 4 bases and J 4 bases; nucleotides not matched to a gene: 1. Germline V lookup: CDR1 SGHTS, CDR2 YDEGEE. The CDR3 DNA is TGTGCCAGCAGCCCAGGGGGCTATGGCTACACCTTC. It codes for CASSPGGYGYTF.

The J gene is TRBJ1-5, the V gene TRBV7-9; no definite D call. In germline, CDR1 is SEHNR, CDR2 FQNEAQ (reference sequence). The CDR3 covers 17 residues. Trimming took 3 bases from V and 7 from J, leaving 22 bases between them. The DNA of the CDR3 is TGTGCCAGCAGCTTTTCGTTAGATGAGCAGAGAGGACAGCCCCAGCATTTT. Its translation is CASSFSLDEQRGQPQHF.

This chain joins TRBV20-1 and TRBJ2-3; 10 nucleotides line up with TRBD2. Germline CDR1 reads DFQATT; CDR2 reads SNEGSKA (reference sequence). V was clipped by 3 bases and J by 1 base; unmatched bases: 7. The length of the CDR3 is 16 residues. As DNA, the CDR3 is TGCAGTGCTAGTTGGAGGGGGACTAGCGGCACAGATACGCAGTATTTT. Translated, it gives CSASWRGTSGTDTQYF.

The gene calls are TRBV20-1 and TRBJ1-2; 8 bases are a match to TRBD1. CDR1 is DFQATT, CDR2 SNEGSKA, per germline (reference sequence). This CDR3 is 14 amino acids long. The trim removed 3 bases at V and 0 bases at J, leaving 3 bases unmatched. CDR3 nucleotides: TGCAGTGCTAGTCAGGGGGCGCCTAACTATGGCTACACCTTC. Translating gives CSASQGAPNYGYTF.

V and J are TRBV19 and TRBJ1-1; 7 nucleotides agree with TRBD1. J gave up 3 bases and V 3 bases, and 1 base lay outside the gene matches. Germline CDR1 is LNHDA and CDR2 is SQIVND (reference sequence). The CDR3 contains 13 residues. The CDR3 is CASSIRGHTEAFF. As DNA, the CDR3 is TGTGCCAGTAGTATTAGGGGGCACACTGAAGCTTTCTTT. The whole variable domain, filled in from reference TRBV19 and TRBJ1-1, reads DGGITQSPKYLFRKEGQNVTLSCEQNLNHDAMYWYRQDPGQGLRLIYYSQIVNDFQKGDIAEGYSVSREKKESFPLTVTSAQKNPTAFYLCASSIRGHTEAFFGQGTRLTVV.

The rearrangement joins TRBV6-2 or TRBV6-3 to TRBJ2-2, with TRBD2 identical over 7 bases. The trim removed 6 bases at V and 2 bases at J, leaving 6 bases unmatched. The CDR3 length is 15 residues. CDR1 and CDR2 (germline): MNHEY, SVGEGT. The CDR3 nucleotides are TGTGCCAGCAGCCCCGGGACTACTAACACCGGGGAGCTGTTTTTT. It yields the protein CASSPGTTNTGELFF.

The gene calls are TRBV7-9 and TRBJ1-1; no definite D call. V was shortened by 5 bases and J by 7 bases, with 17 bases between the two germline ends. CDR3 size: 14 residues. CDR1 is SEHNR and CDR2 is FQNEAQ in the germline V gene (reference sequence). This CDR3 is CASSPTREWIEAFF. CDR3 nucleotide sequence: TGTGCCAGCAGCCCCACGAGGGAGTGGATTGAAGCTTTCTTT.

This clone appeared a few times. Here the CDR3 DNA reads TGCGCCAGCAGCCAAGATTGGGGACTACTAGCCAATGAGCAGTTCTTC. This translates into CASSQDWGLLANEQFF. V is TRBV4-1 and J is TRBJ2-1, with TRBD2 identical over 7 bases. CDR3 length equals 16 residues. Germline values: CDR1 MGHRA, CDR2 YSYEKL. V lost 0 bases to trimming and J lost 6 bases; unmatched junction nucleotides: 8.